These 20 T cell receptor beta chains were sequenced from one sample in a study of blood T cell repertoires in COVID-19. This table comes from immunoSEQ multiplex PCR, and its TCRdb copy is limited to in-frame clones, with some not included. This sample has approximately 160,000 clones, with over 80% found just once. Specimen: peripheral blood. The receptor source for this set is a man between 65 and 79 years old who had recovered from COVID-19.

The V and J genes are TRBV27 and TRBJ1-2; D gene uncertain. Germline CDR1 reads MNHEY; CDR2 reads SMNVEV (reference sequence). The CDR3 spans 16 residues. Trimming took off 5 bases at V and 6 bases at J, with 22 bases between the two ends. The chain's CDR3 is CASSPSGGLLANGYTF. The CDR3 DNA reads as TGTGCCAGCAGTCCCTCTGGAGGACTTTTGGCGAATGGCTACACCTTC.

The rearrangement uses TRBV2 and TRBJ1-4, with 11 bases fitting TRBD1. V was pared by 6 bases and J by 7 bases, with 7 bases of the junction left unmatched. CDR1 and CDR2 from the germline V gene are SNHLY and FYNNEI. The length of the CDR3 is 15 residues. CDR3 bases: TGTGCCAGCAGCGGACAGGGGGCGCCTAGTGAAAAACTGTTTTTT. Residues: CASSGQGAPSEKLFF. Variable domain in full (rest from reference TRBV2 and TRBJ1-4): EPEVTQTPSHQVTQMGQEVILRCVPISNHLYFYWYRQILGQKVEFLVSFYNNEISEKSEIFDDQFSVERPDGSNFTLKIRSTKLEDSAMYFCASSGQGAPSEKLFFGSGTQLSVL.

CDR3 sequence (DNA): TGTGCCAGCAGCGACGGGACAGAGGAGACCCAGTACTTC. It specifies CASSDGTEETQYF. The chain couples TRBV5-6 to TRBJ2-5, with 7 bases lining up with TRBD1. Germline V CDR1 and CDR2: SGHDT, YYEEEE. Unmatched junction bases numbered 5, after V lost 4 bases and J lost 5 bases. CDR3 size: 13 residues.

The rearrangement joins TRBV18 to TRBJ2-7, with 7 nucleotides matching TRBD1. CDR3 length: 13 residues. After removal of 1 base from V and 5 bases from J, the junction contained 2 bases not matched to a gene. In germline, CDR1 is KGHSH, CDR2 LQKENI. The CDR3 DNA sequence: TGTGCCAGCTCACCACAGGGGGCCGACGAGCAGTACTTC. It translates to CASSPQGADEQYF. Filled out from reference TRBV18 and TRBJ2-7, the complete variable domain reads NAGVMQNPRHLVRRRGQEARLRCSPMKGHSHVYWYRQLPEEGLKFMVYLQKENIIDESGMPKERFSAEFPKEGPSILRIQQVVRGDSAAYFCASSPQGADEQYFGPGTRLTVT.

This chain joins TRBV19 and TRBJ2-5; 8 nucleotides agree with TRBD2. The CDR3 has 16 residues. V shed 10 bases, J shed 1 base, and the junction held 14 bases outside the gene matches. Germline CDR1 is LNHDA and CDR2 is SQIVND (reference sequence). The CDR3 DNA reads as TGTGCCACTTCAACGGGAGCGGGAGAGGGCCAAGAGACCCAGTACTTC. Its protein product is CATSTGAGEGQETQYF.

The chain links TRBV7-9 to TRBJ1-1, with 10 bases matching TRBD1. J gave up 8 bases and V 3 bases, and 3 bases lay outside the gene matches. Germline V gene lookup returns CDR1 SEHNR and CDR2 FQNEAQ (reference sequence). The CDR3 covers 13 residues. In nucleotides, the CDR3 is TGTGCCAGCAGCTTGACAGGGGGCAGAGAAGCTTTCTTT. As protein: CASSLTGGREAFF. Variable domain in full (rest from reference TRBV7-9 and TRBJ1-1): DTGVSQNPRHKITKRGQNVTFRCDPISEHNRLYWYRQTLGQGPEFLTYFQNEAQLEKSRLLSDRFSAERPKGSFSTLEIQRTEQGDSAMYLCASSLTGGREAFFGQGTRLTVV.

The CDR3 nucleotides read TGCAGTGCTAGTCCCAGGGGGAGGCCTGAAAAACTGTTTTTT. Protein sequence: CSASPRGRPEKLFF. This chain links TRBV20-1 with TRBJ1-4, with 7 bases matching TRBD1. Unmatched junction bases numbered 8, after V lost 3 bases and J lost 7 bases. Germline V gene sequence: CDR1 DFQATT, CDR2 SNEGSKA (reference sequence). The CDR3 covers 14 residues.

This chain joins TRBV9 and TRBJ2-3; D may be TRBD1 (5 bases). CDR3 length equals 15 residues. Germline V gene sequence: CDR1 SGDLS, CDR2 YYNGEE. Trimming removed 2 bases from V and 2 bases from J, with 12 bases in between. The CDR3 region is CASSVTGFFTDTQYF. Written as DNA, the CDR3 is TGTGCCAGCAGCGTTACAGGATTCTTCACAGATACGCAGTATTTT.

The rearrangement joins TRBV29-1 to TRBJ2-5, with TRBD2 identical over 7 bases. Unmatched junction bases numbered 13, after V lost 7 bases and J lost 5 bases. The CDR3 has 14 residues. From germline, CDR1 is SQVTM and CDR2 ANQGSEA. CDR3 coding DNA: TGCAGCGGGGCCCGGGACTACCTCCCTGAGACCCAGTACTTC. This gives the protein CSGARDYLPETQYF.

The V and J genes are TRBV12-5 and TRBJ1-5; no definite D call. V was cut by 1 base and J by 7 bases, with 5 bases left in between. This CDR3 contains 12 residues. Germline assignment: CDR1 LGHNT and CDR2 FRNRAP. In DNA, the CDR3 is TGTGCTAGTGGTTTGGACAGACAGCCCCAGCATTTT. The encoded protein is CASGLDRQPQHF. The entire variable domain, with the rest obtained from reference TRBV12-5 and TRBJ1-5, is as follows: DARVTQTPRHKVTEMGQEVTMRCQPILGHNTVFWYRQTMMQGLELLAYFRNRAPLDDSGMPKDRFSAEMPDATLATLKIQPSEPRDSAVYFCASGLDRQPQHFGDGTRLSIL.

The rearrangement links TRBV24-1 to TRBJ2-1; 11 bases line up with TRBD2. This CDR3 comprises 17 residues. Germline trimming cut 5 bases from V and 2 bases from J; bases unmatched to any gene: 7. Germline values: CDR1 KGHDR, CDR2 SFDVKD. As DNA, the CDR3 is TGTGCCACCAGTGTCACTAGCGGGAGAGGGACCTACAATGAGCAGTTCTTC. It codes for CATSVTSGRGTYNEQFF.

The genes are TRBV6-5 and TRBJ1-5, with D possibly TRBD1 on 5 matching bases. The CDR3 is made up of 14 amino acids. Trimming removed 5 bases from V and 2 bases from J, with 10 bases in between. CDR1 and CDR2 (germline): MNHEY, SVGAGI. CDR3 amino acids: CASSMVGGNQPQHF. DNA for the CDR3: TGTGCCAGCAGTATGGTAGGGGGCAATCAGCCCCAGCATTTT.

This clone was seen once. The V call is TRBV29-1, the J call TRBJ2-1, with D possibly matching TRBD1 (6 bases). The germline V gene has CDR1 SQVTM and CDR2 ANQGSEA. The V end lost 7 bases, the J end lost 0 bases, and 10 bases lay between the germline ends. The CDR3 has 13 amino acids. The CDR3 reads CSADRSSYNEQFF. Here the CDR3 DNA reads TGCAGCGCCGACAGGAGCTCCTACAATGAGCAGTTCTTC.

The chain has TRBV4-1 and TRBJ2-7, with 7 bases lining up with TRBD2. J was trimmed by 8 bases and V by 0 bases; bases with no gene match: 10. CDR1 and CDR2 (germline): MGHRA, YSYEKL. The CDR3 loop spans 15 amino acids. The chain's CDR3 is CASSQEGREALKQYF. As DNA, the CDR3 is TGCGCCAGCAGCCAAGAGGGCCGGGAGGCCTTGAAGCAGTACTTC.

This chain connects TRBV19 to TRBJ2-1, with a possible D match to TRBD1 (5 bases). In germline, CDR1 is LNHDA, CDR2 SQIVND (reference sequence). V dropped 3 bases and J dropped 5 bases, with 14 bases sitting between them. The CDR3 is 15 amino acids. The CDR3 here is CASSMGQAPNNEQFF. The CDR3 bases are TGTGCCAGTAGTATGGGGCAGGCCCCCAACAATGAGCAGTTCTTC.

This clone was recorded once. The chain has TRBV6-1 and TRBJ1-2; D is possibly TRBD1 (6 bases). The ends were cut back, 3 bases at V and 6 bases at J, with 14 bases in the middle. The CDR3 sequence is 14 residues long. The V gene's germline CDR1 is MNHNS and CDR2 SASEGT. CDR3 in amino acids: CASSDRWQGHGYTF. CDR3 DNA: TGTGCCAGCAGTGATCGGTGGCAGGGGCATGGCTACACCTTC.

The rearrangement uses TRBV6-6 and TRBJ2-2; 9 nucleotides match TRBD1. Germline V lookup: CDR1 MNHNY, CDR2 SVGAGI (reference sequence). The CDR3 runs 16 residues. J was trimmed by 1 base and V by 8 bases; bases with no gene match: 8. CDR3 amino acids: CASRNPGQGNTGELFF. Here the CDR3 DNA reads TGTGCCAGCCGAAACCCGGGACAGGGGAACACCGGGGAGCTGTTTTTT.

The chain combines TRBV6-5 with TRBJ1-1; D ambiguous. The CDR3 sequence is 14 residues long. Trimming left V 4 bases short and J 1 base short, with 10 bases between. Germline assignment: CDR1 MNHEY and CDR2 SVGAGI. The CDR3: CASSLARKNTEAFF. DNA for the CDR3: TGTGCCAGCAGTTTGGCCAGGAAGAACACTGAAGCTTTCTTT.

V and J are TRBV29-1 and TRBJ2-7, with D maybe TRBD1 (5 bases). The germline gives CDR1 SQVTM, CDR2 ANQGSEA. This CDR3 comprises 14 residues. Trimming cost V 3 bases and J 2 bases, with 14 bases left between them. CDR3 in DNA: TGCAGCGTTGAGGGGCAGGCTCCCCCCTACGAGCAGTACTTC. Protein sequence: CSVEGQAPPYEQYF.

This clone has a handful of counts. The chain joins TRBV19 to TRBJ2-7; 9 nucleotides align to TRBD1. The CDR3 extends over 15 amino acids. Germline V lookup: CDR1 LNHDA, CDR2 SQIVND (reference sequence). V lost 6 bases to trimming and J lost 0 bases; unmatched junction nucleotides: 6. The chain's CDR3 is CASSPDRGISYEQYF. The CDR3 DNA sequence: TGTGCCAGTAGCCCCGACAGGGGGATCTCCTACGAGCAGTACTTC.